Listed below are T cell receptor beta chains from one sample, sequenced in a study of technical replicates of blood from several donors. Generated by immunoSEQ multiplex PCR, the TCRdb table keeps only in-frame clones and is missing some. Of approximately 76,000 clones in the sample, 91% are singletons; the top ten hold approximately 0.25%. Material: T cells isolated from PBMCs. These receptors all stem from a human donor in good health. Both conserved end residues are part of each CDR3. A D gene is named only where the DNA matches it firmly. The listing skips clone size in some rows; elsewhere it reads once, few, many or a size class.

14	-	TRBV11-2	TRBJ2-7	-	CASSLVSTIYEQYF	TGTGCCAGCAGCTTAGTCAGTACAATTTACGAGCAGTACTTC
18	-	TRBV11-2	TRBJ2-7	TRBD2	CASSRLTSGRSISYEQYF	TGTGCCAGCAGCCGGTTGACTAGCGGGAGGTCGATCTCCTACGAGCAGTACTTC
15	-	TRBV14	TRBJ2-7	TRBD1	CASSHQDRDSYEQYF	TGTGCCAGCAGCCACCAAGATCGGGACAGCTACGAGCAGTACTTC
12	-	TRBV9	TRBJ2-3	-	CASSSGTDTQYF	TGTGCCAGCAGCAGCGGCACAGATACGCAGTATTTT
12	few	TRBV19	TRBJ1-1	TRBD1	CASSARTGEAFF	TGTGCCAGTAGTGCCAGGACAGGTGAAGCTTTCTTT
14	-	TRBV7-9	TRBJ1-5	TRBD1	CASSHDRASQPQHF	TGTGCCAGCAGTCATGACAGGGCTTCTCAGCCCCAGCATTTT
14	once	TRBV29-1	TRBJ2-1	TRBD2	CSVDLRGRANEQFF	TGCAGCGTTGATCTCCGCGGGAGGGCCAATGAGCAGTTCTTC
13	once	TRBV27	TRBJ1-1	-	CASRLTGNTEAFF	TGTGCCAGCAGGCTAACAGGGAACACTGAAGCTTTCTTT
20	-	TRBV6-4	TRBJ2-2	TRBD2	CASSDCREGLAGGPNGELFF	TGTGCCAGCAGTGACTGCCGGGAGGGACTAGCGGGAGGGCCTAACGGGGAGCTGTTTTTT
16	-	TRBV5-1	TRBJ2-7	TRBD1	CASSETGPTSSYEQYF	TGCGCCAGCAGCGAGACAGGGCCCACCAGCTCCTACGAGCAGTACTTC
16	-	TRBV4-2	TRBJ2-7	TRBD2	CASSPPRGGTPYEQYF	TGTGCCAGCAGCCCCCCTCGGGGGGGGACTCCCTACGAGCAGTACTTC
13	-	TRBV18	TRBJ2-7	-	CASSPGSSYEQYF	TGTGCCAGCTCACCCGGGAGCTCCTACGAGCAGTACTTC
15	once	TRBV15	TRBJ1-2	-	CATSRGNRAGLGYTF	TGTGCCACCAGCAGAGGGAACAGAGCGGGGTTGGGCTACACCTTC
13	-	TRBV7-9	TRBJ2-5	-	CASSFPGQETQYF	TGTGCCAGCAGCTTCCCAGGACAAGAGACCCAGTACTTC
14	once	TRBV2	TRBJ2-1	TRBD1	CARDSGTDYNEQFF	TGTGCCAGAGACTCCGGGACAGACTACAATGAGCAGTTCTTC
14	-	TRBV6-5	TRBJ2-7	-	CASSYSRWGVEQYF	TGTGCCAGCAGTTACTCTAGGTGGGGGGTCGAGCAGTACTTC
15	-	TRBV9	TRBJ2-5	TRBD2	CASSVSAGDQETQYF	TGTGCCAGCAGCGTGAGCGCGGGAGATCAAGAGACCCAGTACTTC
15	-	TRBV9	TRBJ1-5	-	CASSVGQVSNQPQHF	TGTGCCAGCAGCGTAGGACAGGTTAGCAATCAGCCCCAGCATTTT
16	-	TRBV15	TRBJ2-3	-	CATSRDRVGSTDTQYF	TGTGCCACCAGCAGAGATCGGGTCGGGAGCACAGATACGCAGTATTTT
11	-	TRBV28	TRBJ1-1	-	CAAIENTEAFF	TGTGCCGCAATAGAGAACACTGAAGCTTTCTTT
14	-	TRBV4-1	TRBJ2-1	-	CASSQAPGGNEQFF	TGCGCCAGCAGCCAAGCCCCCGGCGGGAATGAGCAGTTCTTC
18	once	TRBV9	TRBJ2-1	TRBD2	CASSETNLAGGWYNEQFF	TGTGCCAGCAGCGAGACCAACTTGGCGGGGGGGTGGTACAATGAGCAGTTCTTC